These 13 T cell receptor beta chains were sequenced from one sample in a study of shared clonotypes between healthy human individuals. Produced via immunoSEQ multiplex PCR; TCRdb's table is partial and in-frame only. Of some 470,000 clones in the sample, 75% to 85% were seen once. The specimen sequenced was PBMCs. These receptors were taken from a woman in her thirties or forties in good health. Some clones in this sample may be carry-over from other donors' samples.

The chain uses TRBV28 and TRBJ1-5; a weak D match, TRBD1 (5 bases). CDR3 length equals 16 residues. The V gene's germline CDR1 is MDHEN and CDR2 SYDVKM. The ends were cut back, 1 base at V and 1 base at J, with 11 bases in the middle. The CDR3 DNA reads as TGTGCCAGCAGTTTATCTGTGGGACGGAGCAATCAGCCCCAGCATTTT. Residues: CASSLSVGRSNQPQHF.

The chain has TRBV9 and TRBJ2-5; D is perhaps TRBD2 (7 bases). Germline CDR1 is SGDLS and CDR2 is YYNGEE. V gave up 0 bases and J gave up 5 bases, with 17 bases separating them. The CDR3 is 16 residues long. The CDR3 DNA is TGTGCCAGCAGCGTAGGAAGTGCGGGGGCCTCGGAGACCCAGTACTTC. This encodes CASSVGSAGASETQYF.

The genes are TRBV18 and TRBJ1-1; 7 nucleotides agree with TRBD1. The germline CDR1 and CDR2 sequences are KGHSH and LQKENI. V lost 1 base to trimming and J lost 10 bases; unmatched junction nucleotides: 3. The CDR3 extends over 12 amino acids. The DNA of the CDR3 is TGTGCCAGCTCACCACACAGGGGCGCAGCTTTCTTT. Translated, it gives CASSPHRGAAFF.

The rearrangement uses TRBV2 and TRBJ1-4; TRBD1 is a possible D gene (6 bases). The CDR3 sequence is 15 residues long. Germline V gives CDR1 SNHLY, CDR2 FYNNEI. Trimming pared 6 bases from V and 7 bases from J, leaving 18 bases between. CDR3 loop: CASRVKNLRGEKLFF. The CDR3 DNA follows: TGTGCCAGCAGAGTCAAGAACCTCAGGGGTGAAAAACTGTTTTTT.

Of note for this clone: Other DNA sequences within the sample encode an identical CDR3. This chain uses TRBV7-8 with TRBJ2-7, with 11 bases matching TRBD2. Germline-derived CDR1 and CDR2 are SGHVS and FQNEAQ. Trimming took 3 bases from V and 1 from J; bases not matched to a gene: 2. The CDR3 is 15 amino acids. For the CDR3, the DNA is TGTGCCAGCAGCTTCGGGACTAGCGGATCCTACGAGCAGTACTTC. Its protein product is CASSFGTSGSYEQYF.

The rearrangement uses TRBV6-5 and TRBJ2-1, with D possibly matching TRBD2 (6 bases). Germline values: CDR1 MNHEY, CDR2 SVGAGI. V lost 5 bases, J lost 4 bases, and 15 bases lay in between. This CDR3 comprises 15 residues. The CDR3 reads CASSRAGRKYNEQFF. The DNA for the CDR3 is TGTGCCAGCAGTAGGGCGGGAAGGAAGTACAATGAGCAGTTCTTC.

Only a few counts were recorded for this clone. CDR3 protein: CAWSVSGVEQYF. CDR3 DNA: TGTGCCTGGAGTGTATCAGGGGTCGAGCAGTACTTC. This chain uses TRBV30 with TRBJ2-7; D is possibly TRBD1 (6 bases). Germline CDR1 reads GTSNPN; CDR2 reads SVGIG (reference sequence). The CDR3 consists of 12 residues. V lost 0 bases and J lost 6, with 9 bases in between.

The chain uses TRBV4-2 and TRBJ1-6, with D tentatively TRBD1 (6 bases). Trimming shortened V by 4 bases and J by 6 bases, and 7 bases separated the two germline ends. The CDR3 has 13 amino acids. The germline gives CDR1 LGHNA, CDR2 YNFKEQ. The CDR3 DNA is TGTGCCAGCAGCCTGGACAGTAATTCACCCCTCCACTTT. This sequence encodes CASSLDSNSPLHF.

The chain joins TRBV28 to TRBJ1-2; D uncertain. Per the germline V gene, CDR1 is MDHEN and CDR2 is SYDVKM. V lost 6 bases and J lost 1, with 15 bases in between. The CDR3 consists of 15 residues. The chain's CDR3 is CASRPHGRFNYGYTF. The CDR3 DNA follows: TGTGCCAGCAGACCCCATGGACGGTTTAACTATGGCTACACCTTC.

This clone was detected many times. The sample has other DNA sequences that encode this CDR3 too. The J gene is TRBJ2-2, the V gene TRBV5-1, with D unresolved. The germline CDR1 and CDR2 sequences are SGHRS and YFSETQ. V was clipped by 1 base and J by 6 bases, with 4 bases between them. This CDR3 has 12 residues. This CDR3 is CASSLTAGELFF. The CDR3 region has the DNA TGCGCCAGCAGCTTGACGGCCGGGGAGCTGTTTTTT.

About this clone itself: The same CDR3 is also encoded by other DNA sequences in this sample. The chain uses TRBV5-6 and TRBJ2-5, with D possibly being TRBD2 (6 bases). CDR1 and CDR2 from the germline V gene are SGHDT and YYEEEE. V lost 0 bases, J lost 3 bases, and 6 bases lay in between. The CDR3 is 13 residues long. The CDR3 DNA reads as TGTGCCAGCAGCTTGGGCGGGGAAGAGACCCAGTACTTC. Amino acid sequence: CASSLGGEETQYF. Together with reference TRBV5-6 and TRBJ2-5, the CDR3 gives the full variable domain: DAGVTQSPTHLIKTRGQQVTLRCSPKSGHDTVSWYQQALGQGPQFIFQYYEEEERQRGNFPDRFSGHQFPNYSSELNVNALLLGDSALYLCASSLGGEETQYFGPGTRLLVL.

This clone appeared once. CDR3 nucleotides: TGTGCCAGTAGGATAGGCGGGAATGGAGAGACCCAGTACTTC. Translating gives CASRIGGNGETQYF. The V gene is TRBV2, the J gene TRBJ2-5; D may be TRBD2 (6 bases). V gave up 9 bases and J gave up 4 bases, with 18 bases separating them. From germline, CDR1 is SNHLY and CDR2 FYNNEI. The CDR3 has 14 residues.

This clone was observed many times. This chain connects TRBV30 to TRBJ1-5; 7 bases agree with TRBD1. V dropped 0 bases and J dropped 10; count of bases not matched to a gene: 6. Germline CDR1 is GTSNPN and CDR2 is SVGIG (reference sequence). The CDR3 has 13 residues. The CDR3 DNA reads TGTGCCTGGAGTGTACAGGGGCTCCAACCCCAGCATTTT. Its translation: CAWSVQGLQPQHF.